A selection of T cell receptor beta chains follows, all from one sample in a study of blood T cell repertoires in COVID-19. This table comes from immunoSEQ multiplex PCR, and its TCRdb copy is limited to in-frame clones, with some not included. The sample holds about 370,000 clones, around 91% seen once. Specimen: PBMCs or T cells enriched from blood (not recorded which). These receptors all stem from a man aged 18 to 30 who had recovered from COVID-19. The CDR3 runs from the conserved cysteine through the conserved F or W. Each record gives: V gene, D gene, J gene, clone size, CDR3 protein, CDR3 DNA. D genes are given only for firm matches. Not every row has a clone size; where given, it reads once, few, many or a size class.

TRBV21-1	-	TRBJ2-2	-	CASSKKGSGEESGELFF	TGTGCCAGCAGCAAAAAAGGGTCTGGGGAGGAGAGCGGGGAGCTGTTTTTT
TRBV5-1	-	TRBJ1-6	-	CASSIGQLANSPLHF	TGCGCCAGCAGCATCGGACAGCTAGCCAATTCACCCCTCCACTTT
TRBV18	TRBD1	TRBJ1-4	-	CASSPLGQGFEKLFF	TGTGCCAGCTCACCACTGGGACAGGGATTTGAAAAACTGTTTTTT
TRBV5-1	-	TRBJ1-2	-	CASRPQGGDGYTF	TGCGCCAGCAGACCCCAGGGAGGTGATGGCTACACCTTC
TRBV7-9	-	TRBJ1-4	-	CASGSPLGGGKLFF	TGTGCCAGCGGCTCCCCCCTCGGGGGAGGAAAACTGTTTTTT
TRBV11-1	-	TRBJ1-1	-	CASSRWEGTEAFF	TGTGCCAGCAGCCGATGGGAGGGCACTGAAGCTTTCTTT
TRBV30	-	TRBJ2-3	few	CAWSVTAADTQYF	TGTGCCTGGAGTGTTACAGCGGCAGATACGCAGTATTTT
TRBV27	-	TRBJ2-6	-	CASSQRLGGAPGANVLTF	TGTGCCAGCAGCCAACGTTTGGGGGGGGCTCCTGGGGCCAACGTCCTGACTTTC
TRBV6-5	-	TRBJ2-7	-	CASSTSPGLEQYF	TGTGCCAGCAGTACCTCCCCAGGGCTCGAGCAGTACTTC
TRBV5-1	-	TRBJ2-1	-	CASSLPGRDNEQFF	TGCGCCAGCAGCTTGCCCGGCAGGGACAATGAGCAGTTCTTC
TRBV3-1/TRBV3-2	-	TRBJ1-3	-	CASSLLTDPNTIYF	TGTGCCAGCAGCCTACTGACAGACCCGAACACCATATATTTT
TRBV18	TRBD1	TRBJ1-2	few	CASSPLGQGNYGYTF	TGTGCCAGCTCACCCCTAGGACAGGGGAACTATGGCTACACCTTC
TRBV27	-	TRBJ2-5	-	CASSSSRQVRGETQYF	TGTGCCAGCAGTTCATCCCGACAGGTTCGAGGGGAGACCCAGTACTTC
TRBV19	TRBD1	TRBJ1-5	-	CASSVTWIRDRNQPQHF	TGTGCCAGTAGCGTAACCTGGATCCGGGACAGAAATCAGCCCCAGCATTTT
TRBV10-3	-	TRBJ1-6	-	CAISESRKTGSYNSPLHF	TGTGCCATCAGTGAAAGCAGAAAAACGGGCTCCTATAATTCACCCCTCCACTTT
TRBV7-2	TRBD1	TRBJ1-2	-	CASSLAPRTGDYGYTF	TGTGCCAGCAGCTTAGCTCCCCGGACAGGAGACTATGGCTACACCTTC
TRBV6-5	TRBD1	TRBJ1-4	-	CAVISSPGQGKLFF	TGTGCCGTAATAAGCTCCCCGGGACAGGGCAAACTGTTTTTT
TRBV27	-	TRBJ1-6	few	CASSPLQGYNSPLHF	TGTGCCAGCAGTCCACTCCAGGGCTACAATTCACCCCTCCACTTT
TRBV3-1/TRBV3-2	TRBD2	TRBJ2-5	-	CASSPQGSGVETQYF	TGTGCCAGCAGCCCCCAGGGTAGCGGGGTAGAGACCCAGTACTTC
TRBV3-1/TRBV3-2	TRBD1	TRBJ2-1	-	CASSQFRGLGNEQFF	TGTGCCAGCAGCCAGTTCAGGGGGCTGGGGAATGAGCAGTTCTTC
TRBV5-1	-	TRBJ2-3	-	CASSLTGYDTDTQYF	TGCGCCAGCAGCTTGACAGGGTATGACACAGATACGCAGTATTTT
TRBV7-8	-	TRBJ2-5	-	CASDPRGVGQETQYF	TGTGCCAGCGATCCCCGGGGAGTAGGACAAGAGACCCAGTACTTC
TRBV7-8	-	TRBJ1-1	-	CASSFQGATEAFF	TGTGCCAGCAGCTTTCAGGGTGCAACTGAAGCTTTCTTT
TRBV7-9	-	TRBJ1-1	-	CASSSSRSAEAFF	TGTGCCAGCAGCTCATCCAGGTCGGCTGAAGCTTTCTTT
TRBV14	-	TRBJ2-7	-	CASGRDPNYEQYF	TGTGCCAGCGGTCGGGATCCCAACTACGAGCAGTACTTC
TRBV28	TRBD2	TRBJ2-1	few	CATASSGRVGNEQFF	TGTGCCACCGCTTCTAGCGGGAGGGTCGGCAATGAGCAGTTCTTC
TRBV18	-	TRBJ1-4	-	CASSPRASNEKLFF	TGTGCCAGCTCACCGCGGGCCAGCAATGAAAAACTGTTTTTT
TRBV7-9	-	TRBJ2-1	-	CASSLAPGVGEQFF	TGTGCCAGCAGCTTAGCCCCGGGGGTAGGTGAGCAGTTCTTC